This T cell receptor (beta chain) derives from a study of cytomegalovirus exposure and HLA in healthy donors. About the study: The Caucasian-associated ancestry cluster contained about 80% of the approximately 390 genotyped donors.

The PCR ran on 60 Vbeta and 13 Jbeta primers. The assay was immunoSEQ multiplex PCR, and TCRdb's table has in-frame clones only and misses some. This table has around 140,000 clones, more than 70% appearing once. Notes on the study in general: By HLA locus, TCR association rates varied in a later analysis, with DRB1 showing the most and HLA-C the fewest. In an earlier analysis, most TCR beta V segments were productive about 87% or about 30% of the time.

This clone was seen only once. What it binds is unknown. Unmatched junction bases numbered 7, after V lost 5 bases and J lost 3 bases. This CDR3 is built from 15 residues. In germline, CDR1 is SGHVS, CDR2 FNYEAQ. Sequenced: PBMCs. The chain uses TRBV7-6 and TRBJ1-2; 9 bases agree with TRBD1. This clonotype originated in a middle-aged man in good health and CMV-seronegative. DNA of the CDR3: TGTGCCAGCAGCCCCTCGACAGGGGGTGACTATGGCTACACCTTC. It specifies CASSPSTGGDYGYTF.